The next 16 T cell receptor beta chains were all read from a single sample in a study of cytomegalovirus exposure and HLA in healthy donors. With 60 Vbeta and 13 Jbeta primers, the PCR was carried out. TCRdb's table, derived via immunoSEQ multiplex PCR, lists solely in-frame clones and lacks some. The sample includes about 140,000 clones, 79% of them seen just once. Sequencing was carried out using PBMCs. The receptors were gathered from a middle-aged man in good health and CMV-seropositive.

This chain connects TRBV11-3 to TRBJ2-3, with TRBD2 as a possible D gene (6 bases). The germline V gene encodes CDR1 SGHNT and CDR2 YENEEA. With 4 bases removed from V and 4 bases from J, the gap between germline ends came to 12 bases. The CDR3 is 14 residues long. This chain's CDR3 is CASSSGERADTQYF. DNA for the CDR3: TGTGCCAGCAGCTCGGGGGAGAGGGCAGATACGCAGTATTTT.

This CDR3 reads CASSYEGARTDTQYF. The CDR3 nucleotides read TGTGCCAGCAGTTACGAGGGGGCACGCACAGATACGCAGTATTTT. The J gene is TRBJ2-3, the V gene TRBV6-5, with TRBD1 matching 7 bases. With 2 bases clipped from V and 1 base from J, the junction kept 3 bases outside the gene matches. The CDR3 runs 15 residues. Germline V gives CDR1 MNHEY, CDR2 SVGAGI.

The count of this clone is one. V is TRBV10-1 and J is TRBJ2-7, with a tentative D call TRBD1 (6 bases). Trimming took off 5 bases at V and 0 bases at J, with 8 bases between the two ends. The CDR3 length is 13 residues. Germline loops: CDR1 WNHNN, CDR2 SYGVQD (reference sequence). CDR3 loop: CASSQGSSYEQYF. Written as DNA, the CDR3 is TGCGCCAGCAGTCAGGGGAGCTCCTACGAGCAGTACTTC.

CDR3 sequence reads: CASSPGTSPVELFF. In DNA, the CDR3 is TGTGCCAGCAGCCCAGGTACTAGCCCAGTGGAGCTGTTTTTT. The rearrangement links TRBV9 to TRBJ2-2, with D maybe TRBD2 (6 bases). The V end lost 4 bases, the J end lost 10 bases, and 17 bases lay between the germline ends. The CDR3 extends over 14 amino acids. The germline gives CDR1 SGDLS, CDR2 YYNGEE.

CDR3 nucleotide sequence: TGTGCCAGCAGCCGCTCGGGGGACTATGGCTACACCTTC. This gives the protein CASSRSGDYGYTF. The chain carries TRBV7-2 and TRBJ1-2; a possible D gene is TRBD1 (5 bases). V lost 5 bases, J lost 3 bases, and 10 bases lay in between. CDR3 size: 13 residues. The germline gives CDR1 SGHTA, CDR2 FQGNSA.

This clone has just one count. The V call is TRBV6-4, the J call TRBJ1-2, with 8 bases that match TRBD1. The CDR3 consists of 14 residues. Germline V gene lookup returns CDR1 MRHNA and CDR2 SNTAGT. The V and J ends lost 3 bases and 7 bases, in that order; junction bases with no gene match: 7. CDR3 bases: TGTGCCAGCAGTGAGATTGACAGGGGCCGTGGCTACACCTTC. It encodes CASSEIDRGRGYTF.

The gene calls are TRBV11-2 and TRBJ2-7; no firm D call. The CDR3 is 11 residues long. The germline CDR1 and CDR2 sequences are SGHAT and FQNNGV. V lost 1 base, J lost 7 bases, and 5 bases lay in between. CDR3: CASSLVEEQYF. The CDR3 bases are TGTGCCAGCAGCTTAGTCGAGGAGCAGTACTTC.

The rearrangement uses TRBV7-9 and TRBJ2-5, with D possibly being TRBD2 (6 bases). The V end was cut by 5 bases, the J end by 5 bases, with 15 bases between. Germline V gene data show CDR1 as SEHNR and CDR2 as FQNEAQ (reference sequence). This CDR3 has 14 amino acids. CDR3 residues: CASSRGRERETQYF. DNA of the CDR3: TGTGCCAGCAGCAGGGGACGGGAGAGGGAGACCCAGTACTTC.

The rearrangement links TRBV19 to TRBJ2-7; 10 nucleotides agree with TRBD2. Germline CDR1 is LNHDA and CDR2 is SQIVND (reference sequence). CDR3 length: 15 residues. After removal of 1 base from V and 4 bases from J, the junction contained 4 bases not matched to a gene. The CDR3, as DNA: TGTGCCAGTAGTATAGCTAGCGGGAGTGGATACGAGCAGTACTTC. Its protein is CASSIASGSGYEQYF.

The chain has TRBV4-2 and TRBJ2-2, with TRBD2 matching over 8 bases. Germline V lookup: CDR1 LGHNA, CDR2 YNFKEQ. The ends lost 5 bases at V and 7 bases at J; junction bases unmatched: 12. CDR3 length: 16 amino acids. The CDR3, as DNA: TGTGCCAGCAGCGCCTTGGGGCGGGAGGTAATCGGGGAGCTGTTTTTT. Translated, it gives CASSALGREVIGELFF.

This CDR3 reads CAIRGAGATNEKLFF. The CDR3 DNA reads as TGTGCCATCAGAGGAGCAGGGGCAACTAATGAAAAACTGTTTTTT. The genes are TRBV10-3 and TRBJ1-4; D possibly corresponds to TRBD1 (6 bases). The CDR3 consists of 15 residues. Germline V gene lookup returns CDR1 ENHRY and CDR2 SYGVKD. V was trimmed by 6 bases and J by 0 bases, leaving 11 bases between them.

This clone was counted a few times. The J gene is TRBJ1-1, the V gene TRBV2; D remains unclear. CDR1 SNHLY and CDR2 FYNNEI come from the germline V gene. The CDR3 length is 13 residues. With 7 bases removed from V and 8 bases from J, the gap between germline ends came to 17 bases. The CDR3 is CASKLDTNAEAFF. The DNA of the CDR3 is TGTGCCAGCAAGCTCGACACGAACGCGGAAGCTTTCTTT. Using reference TRBV2 and TRBJ1-1 for the parts outside the CDR3, the full variable domain is EPEVTQTPSHQVTQMGQEVILRCVPISNHLYFYWYRQILGQKVEFLVSFYNNEISEKSEIFDDQFSVERPDGSNFTLKIRSTKLEDSAMYFCASKLDTNAEAFFGQGTRLTVV.

The chain links TRBV5-4 to TRBJ2-4, with TRBD1 matching over 9 bases. The germline V gene has CDR1 SGHNT and CDR2 YYREEE (reference sequence). The CDR3 runs to 14 residues. The trim removed 4 bases at V and 6 bases at J, leaving 5 bases unmatched. Written as DNA, the CDR3 is TGTGCCAGCAGCCCGGGACAGGGTTTAAACATTCAGTACTTC. Amino acid sequence: CASSPGQGLNIQYF.

The table lists this clone with a few counts. The chain has TRBV12-5 and TRBJ1-2; TRBD1 aligns across 12 bases. Germline V gene data show CDR1 as LGHNT and CDR2 as FRNRAP. This CDR3 is built from 16 residues. V trimming: 5 bases; J trimming: 0 bases; junction bases outside the gene matches: 4. The CDR3 bases are TGTGCTAGTGGTGCCGGGACAGGGGGCACTAACTATGGCTACACCTTC. Translated, it gives CASGAGTGGTNYGYTF.

The chain has TRBV6-1 and TRBJ2-1; 8 bases match TRBD2. Per the germline V gene, CDR1 is MNHNS and CDR2 is SASEGT. The J segment lost 8 bases and the V segment lost 4 bases, leaving 10 bases of the junction unmatched. The length of the CDR3 is 15 residues. The CDR3 here is CASSAGGRSGDEQFF. In DNA form, the CDR3 reads TGTGCCAGCAGTGCGGGCGGGAGGAGTGGAGATGAGCAGTTCTTC.

The V gene is TRBV19, the J gene TRBJ1-4; D gene unclear. CDR3 length: 15 residues. Looked up from germline, CDR1 is LNHDA and CDR2 is SQIVND (reference sequence). V gave up 5 bases and J gave up 0 bases, with 10 bases separating them. CDR3 protein: CASSARQATNEKLFF. CDR3 in DNA: TGTGCCAGTAGTGCAAGACAAGCAACTAATGAAAAACTGTTTTTT.